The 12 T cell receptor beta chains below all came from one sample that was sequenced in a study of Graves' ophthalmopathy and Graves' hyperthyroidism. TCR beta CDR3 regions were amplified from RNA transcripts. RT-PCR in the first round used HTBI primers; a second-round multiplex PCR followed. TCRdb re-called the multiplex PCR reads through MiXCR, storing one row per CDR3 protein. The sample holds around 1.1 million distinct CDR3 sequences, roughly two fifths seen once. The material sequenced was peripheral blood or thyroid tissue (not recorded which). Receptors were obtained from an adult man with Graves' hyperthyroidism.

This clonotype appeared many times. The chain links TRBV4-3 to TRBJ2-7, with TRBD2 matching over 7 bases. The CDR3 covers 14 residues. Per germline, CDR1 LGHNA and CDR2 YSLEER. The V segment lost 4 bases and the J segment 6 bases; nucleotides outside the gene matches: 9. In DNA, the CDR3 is TGCGCCAGCAGCCTTCGAAGCGGGGCGGCCGAGCAGTACTTC. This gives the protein CASSLRSGAAEQYF.

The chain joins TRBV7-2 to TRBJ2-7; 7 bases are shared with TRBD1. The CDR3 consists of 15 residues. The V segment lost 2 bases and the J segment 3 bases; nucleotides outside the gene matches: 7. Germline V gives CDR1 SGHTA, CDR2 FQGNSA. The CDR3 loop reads CASSLPDRRSYEQYF. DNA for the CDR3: TGTGCCAGCAGCTTACCGGACAGGAGAAGCTACGAGCAGTACTTC.

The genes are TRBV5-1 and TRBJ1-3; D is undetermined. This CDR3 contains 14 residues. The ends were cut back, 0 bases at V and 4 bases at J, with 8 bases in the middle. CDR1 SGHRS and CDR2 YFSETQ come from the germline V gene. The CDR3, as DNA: TGCGCCAGCAGCTTGGAGCGAGGAGGAAACACCATATATTTT. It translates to CASSLERGGNTIYF.

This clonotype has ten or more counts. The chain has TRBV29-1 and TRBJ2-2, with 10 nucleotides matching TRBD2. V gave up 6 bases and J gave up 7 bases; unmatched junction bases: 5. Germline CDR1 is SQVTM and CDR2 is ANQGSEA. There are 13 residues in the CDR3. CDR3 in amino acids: CSVQREGDGELFF. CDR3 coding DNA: TGCAGCGTCCAGCGGGAGGGGGACGGGGAGCTGTTTTTT.

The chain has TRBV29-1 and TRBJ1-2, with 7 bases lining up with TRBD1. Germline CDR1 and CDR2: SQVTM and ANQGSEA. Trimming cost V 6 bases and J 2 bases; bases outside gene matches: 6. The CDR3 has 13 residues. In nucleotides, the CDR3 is TGCAGCGTCCTCCAGGGACAGAACTATGGCTACACCTTC. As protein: CSVLQGQNYGYTF.

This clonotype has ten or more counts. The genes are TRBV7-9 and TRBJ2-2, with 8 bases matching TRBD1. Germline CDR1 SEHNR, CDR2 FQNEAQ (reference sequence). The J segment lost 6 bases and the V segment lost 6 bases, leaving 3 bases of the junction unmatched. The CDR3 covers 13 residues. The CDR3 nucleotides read TGTGCCAGCAGAAGGACAGGGCCCGGGGAGCTGTTTTTT. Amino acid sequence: CASRRTGPGELFF. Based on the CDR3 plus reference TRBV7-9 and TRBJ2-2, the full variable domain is DTGVSQNPRHKITKRGQNVTFRCDPISEHNRLYWYRQTLGQGPEFLTYFQNEAQLEKSRLLSDRFSAERPKGSFSTLEIQRTEQGDSAMYLCASRRTGPGELFFGEGSRLTVL.

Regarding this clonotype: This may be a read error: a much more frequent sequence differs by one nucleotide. As DNA, the CDR3 is TGTGCCAGCAGCTCAGACCCGCGCCCCTACGAGCAGTACTTC. It encodes CASSSDPRPYEQYF. V and J are TRBV7-3 and TRBJ2-7, with D hard to call. This CDR3 has 14 residues. V was cut by 4 bases and J by 2 bases, with 12 bases left in between. Germline-derived CDR1 and CDR2 are SGHTA and FQGTGA.

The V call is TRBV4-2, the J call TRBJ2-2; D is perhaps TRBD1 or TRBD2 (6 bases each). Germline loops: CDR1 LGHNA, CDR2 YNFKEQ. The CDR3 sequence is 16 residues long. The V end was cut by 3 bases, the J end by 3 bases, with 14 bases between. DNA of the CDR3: TGTGCCAGCAGCCATTTAAAACGGGGGCACACCGGGGAGCTGTTTTTT. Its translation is CASSHLKRGHTGELFF.

Here the CDR3 reads CASSEQVLAGNTGELFF. The DNA for the CDR3 is TGTGCCAGCAGTGAACAGGTACTAGCGGGGAACACCGGGGAGCTGTTTTTT. This chain links TRBV25-1 with TRBJ2-2; 9 bases are a match to TRBD2. Germline lookup yields CDR1 MGHDK and CDR2 SYGVNS. V dropped 2 bases and J dropped 1; count of bases not matched to a gene: 5. The CDR3 extends over 17 amino acids.

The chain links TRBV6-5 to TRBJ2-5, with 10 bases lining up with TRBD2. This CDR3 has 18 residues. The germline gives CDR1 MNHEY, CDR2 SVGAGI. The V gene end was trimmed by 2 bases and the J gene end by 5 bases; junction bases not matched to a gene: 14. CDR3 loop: CASSYPLSSGRPSETQYF. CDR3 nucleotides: TGTGCCAGCAGTTACCCTCTGAGTAGCGGGAGGCCCTCCGAGACCCAGTACTTC.

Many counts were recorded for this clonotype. The CDR3 protein is CASSLVEGGNRELFF. The CDR3 DNA reads TGTGCCAGCAGCTTAGTGGAGGGGGGGAACCGGGAGCTGTTTTTT. The chain recombines TRBV7-8 with TRBJ2-2; D possibly corresponds to TRBD2 (7 bases). Trimming pared 1 base from V and 9 bases from J, leaving 15 bases between. Germline CDR1 and CDR2: SGHVS and FQNEAQ. The CDR3 is made up of 15 amino acids.

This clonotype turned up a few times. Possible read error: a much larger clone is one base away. CDR3 coding DNA: TGCGCCAGCAGCTTGGATGCCAGAAAAAACTATGGCTACACCTTC. Translated, it gives CASSLDARKNYGYTF. The chain joins TRBV5-1 to TRBJ1-2; no clear D gene. Germline V gene data show CDR1 as SGHRS and CDR2 as YFSETQ. This CDR3 has 15 amino acids. Trimming removed 0 bases from V and 2 bases from J, with 11 bases in between.